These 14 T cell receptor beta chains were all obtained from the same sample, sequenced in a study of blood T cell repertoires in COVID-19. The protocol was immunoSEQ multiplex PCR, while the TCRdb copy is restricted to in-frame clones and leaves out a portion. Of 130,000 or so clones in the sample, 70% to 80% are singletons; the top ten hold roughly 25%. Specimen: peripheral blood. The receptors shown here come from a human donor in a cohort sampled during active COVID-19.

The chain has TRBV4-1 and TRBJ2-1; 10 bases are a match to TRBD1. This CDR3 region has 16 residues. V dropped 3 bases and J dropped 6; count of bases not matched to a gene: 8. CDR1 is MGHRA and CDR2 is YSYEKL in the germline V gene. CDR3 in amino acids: CASSHAGTGALNEQFF. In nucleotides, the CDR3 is TGCGCCAGCAGCCATGCAGGGACAGGGGCACTCAATGAGCAGTTCTTC.

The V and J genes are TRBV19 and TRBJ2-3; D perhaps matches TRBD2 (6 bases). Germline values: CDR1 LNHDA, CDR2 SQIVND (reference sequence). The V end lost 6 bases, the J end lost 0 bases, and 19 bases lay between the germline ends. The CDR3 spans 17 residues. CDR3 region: CASSRIQRVSSTDTQYF. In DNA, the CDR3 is TGTGCCAGTAGCAGGATTCAGCGGGTGTCTAGCACAGATACGCAGTATTTT.

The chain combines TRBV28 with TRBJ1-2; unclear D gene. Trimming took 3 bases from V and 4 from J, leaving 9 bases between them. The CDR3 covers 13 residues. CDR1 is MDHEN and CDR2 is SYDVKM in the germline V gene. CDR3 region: CASSFRALYGYTF. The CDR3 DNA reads TGTGCCAGCAGTTTTAGAGCTCTCTATGGCTACACCTTC.

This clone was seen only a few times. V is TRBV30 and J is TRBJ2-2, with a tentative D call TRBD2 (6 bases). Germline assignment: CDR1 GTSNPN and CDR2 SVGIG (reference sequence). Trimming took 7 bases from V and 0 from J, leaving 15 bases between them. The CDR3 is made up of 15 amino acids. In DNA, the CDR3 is TGTGCCTCCCGTCGGCGGGGCTCGAACACCGGGGAGCTGTTTTTT. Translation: CASRRRGSNTGELFF.

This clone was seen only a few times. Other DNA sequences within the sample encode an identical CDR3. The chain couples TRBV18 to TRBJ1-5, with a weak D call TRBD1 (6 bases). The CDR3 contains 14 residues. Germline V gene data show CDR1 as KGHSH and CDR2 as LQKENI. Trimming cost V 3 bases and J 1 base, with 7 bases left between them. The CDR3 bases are TGTGCCAGCTCACCGGACAGCAGCAATCAGCCCCAGCATTTT. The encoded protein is CASSPDSSNQPQHF.

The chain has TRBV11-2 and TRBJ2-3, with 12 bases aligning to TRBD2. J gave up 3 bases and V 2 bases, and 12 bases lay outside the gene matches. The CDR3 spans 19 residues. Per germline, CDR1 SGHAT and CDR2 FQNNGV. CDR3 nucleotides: TGTGCCAGCAGCTTAAGCGGGCGGTGGACTAGCGGGGAGACAGATACGCAGTATTTT. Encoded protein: CASSLSGRWTSGETDTQYF. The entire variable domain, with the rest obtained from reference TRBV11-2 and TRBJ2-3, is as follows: EAGVAQSPRYKIIEKRQSVAFWCNPISGHATLYWYQQILGQGPKLLIQFQNNGVVDDSQLPKDRFSAERLKGVDSTLKIQPAKLEDSAVYLCASSLSGRWTSGETDTQYFGPGTRLTVL.

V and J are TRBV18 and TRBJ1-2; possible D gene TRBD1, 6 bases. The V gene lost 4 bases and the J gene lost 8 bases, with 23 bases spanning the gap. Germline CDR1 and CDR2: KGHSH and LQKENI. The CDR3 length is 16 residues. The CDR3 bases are TGTGCCAGCTCACTTCATATCGGATCCGGGACATTCGGCTACACCTTC. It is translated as CASSLHIGSGTFGYTF.

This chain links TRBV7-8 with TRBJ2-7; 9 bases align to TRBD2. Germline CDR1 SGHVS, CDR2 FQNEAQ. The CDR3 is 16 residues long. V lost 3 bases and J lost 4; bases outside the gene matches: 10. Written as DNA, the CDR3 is TGTGCCAGCAGCTTTGAATTTGGTAGCGGGAGTTACGAGCAGTACTTC. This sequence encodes CASSFEFGSGSYEQYF.

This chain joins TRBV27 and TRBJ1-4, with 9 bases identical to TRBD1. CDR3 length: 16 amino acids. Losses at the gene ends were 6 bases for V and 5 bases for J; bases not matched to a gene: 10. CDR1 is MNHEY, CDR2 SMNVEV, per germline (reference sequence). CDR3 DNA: TGTGCCAGCAGAGCCCTGGGACAGGGCCAGAATGAAAAACTGTTTTTT. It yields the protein CASRALGQGQNEKLFF.

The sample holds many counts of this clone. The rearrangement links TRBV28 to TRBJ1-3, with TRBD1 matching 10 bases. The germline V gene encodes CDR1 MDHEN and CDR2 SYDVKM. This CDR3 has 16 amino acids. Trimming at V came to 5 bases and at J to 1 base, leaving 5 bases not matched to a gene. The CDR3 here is CASSDRGRRSGNTIYF. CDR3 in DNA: TGTGCCAGCAGTGACAGGGGGCGCAGATCTGGAAACACCATATATTTT. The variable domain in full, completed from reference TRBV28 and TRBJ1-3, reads DVKVTQSSRYLVKRTGEKVFLECVQDMDHENMFWYRQDPGLGLRLIYFSYDVKMKEKGDIPEGYSVSREKKERFSLILESASTNQTSMYLCASSDRGRRSGNTIYFGEGSWLTVV.

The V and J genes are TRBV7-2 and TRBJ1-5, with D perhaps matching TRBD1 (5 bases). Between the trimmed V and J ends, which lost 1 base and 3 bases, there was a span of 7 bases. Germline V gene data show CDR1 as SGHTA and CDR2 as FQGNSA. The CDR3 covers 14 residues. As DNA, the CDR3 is TGTGCCAGCAGCTTAGTAGGGGACAATCAGCCCCAGCATTTT. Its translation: CASSLVGDNQPQHF.

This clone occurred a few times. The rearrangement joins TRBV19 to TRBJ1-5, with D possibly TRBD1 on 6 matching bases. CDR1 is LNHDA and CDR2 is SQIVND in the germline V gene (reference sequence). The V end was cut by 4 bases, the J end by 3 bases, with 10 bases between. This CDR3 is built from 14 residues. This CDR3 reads CASSTRGANQPQHF. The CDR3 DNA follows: TGTGCCAGTAGTACCAGGGGTGCCAATCAGCCCCAGCATTTT.

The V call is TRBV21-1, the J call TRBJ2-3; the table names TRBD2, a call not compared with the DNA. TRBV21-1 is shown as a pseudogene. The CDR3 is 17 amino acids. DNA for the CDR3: TGTGCCAGCAGCGAATTGCCAACGGGAGGTCGATCAGATACGCAGTATTTT. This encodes CASSELPTGGRSDTQYF.

Here the CDR3 DNA reads TGTGCCAGTAGTGGAAGACTTCTAGCGGGCGGTGTGTTTGGGGAGCAGTTCTTC. Its translation is CASSGRLLAGGVFGEQFF. The chain is built from TRBV19 and TRBJ2-1; 8 nucleotides match TRBD2. The CDR3 runs to 18 residues. Germline loops: CDR1 LNHDA, CDR2 SQIVND (reference sequence). V gave up 5 bases and J gave up 10 bases; unmatched junction bases: 22.